The 7 T cell receptor beta chains below all came from one sample that was sequenced in a study of blood T cell repertoires in COVID-19. Repertoires were generated with immunoSEQ multiplex PCR, while TCRdb's copy carries only in-frame clones and drops some. The data show 150,000 or so clones, with less than 90% seen just once and around 14% held by the top ten. The sequenced sample was peripheral blood. These receptors came from a man younger than 30 with active or convalescent COVID-19.

Here the CDR3 reads CASSEYTGELFF. For the CDR3, the DNA is TGTGCCAGCAGCGAGTATACCGGGGAGCTGTTTTTT. The rearrangement joins TRBV7-9 to TRBJ2-2; no definite D call. CDR3 length: 12 amino acids. Germline CDR1 is SEHNR and CDR2 is FQNEAQ (reference sequence). The V gene lost 5 bases and the J gene lost 5 bases, with 6 bases spanning the gap.

CDR3 sequence: CASAGQSSEKLFF. The CDR3 DNA is TGTGCCAGTGCCGGACAGTCTTCTGAAAAACTGTTTTTT. This rearrangement joins TRBV19 to TRBJ1-4; D may be TRBD1 (6 bases). This CDR3 has 13 amino acids. Germline values: CDR1 LNHDA, CDR2 SQIVND (reference sequence). V lost 8 bases and J 7 bases, leaving 14 bases between the germline ends.

This clone is a singleton in its sample. V and J are TRBV5-5 and TRBJ2-3, with TRBD2 matching 10 bases. V was pared by 2 bases and J by 4 bases, with 1 base of the junction left unmatched. The V gene's germline CDR1 is SGHKS and CDR2 YYEKEE (reference sequence). The CDR3 totals 14 residues. CDR3 region: CASSLLAGPDTQYF. CDR3 DNA: TGTGCCAGCAGCTTACTAGCGGGACCAGATACGCAGTATTTT.

A few counts support this clone. V is TRBV2 and J is TRBJ1-3; no reliable D call. The CDR3 is 13 amino acids. Germline assignment: CDR1 SNHLY and CDR2 FYNNEI. V shed 5 bases and J shed 0 bases, with 5 bases lying between them. CDR3 region: CASSWSSGNTIYF. In nucleotides, the CDR3 is TGTGCCAGCAGTTGGAGCTCTGGAAACACCATATATTTT.

The rearrangement uses TRBV5-4 and TRBJ2-5, with 9 bases matching TRBD2. Germline assignment: CDR1 SGHNT and CDR2 YYREEE (reference sequence). V lost 5 bases and J lost 5; bases outside the gene matches: 10. This CDR3 has 15 residues. CDR3 sequence: CASSNSGSPPETQYF. The DNA of the CDR3 is TGTGCCAGCAGTAATAGCGGGAGCCCACCCGAGACCCAGTACTTC. Full variable domain (outside the CDR3, taken from reference TRBV5-4 and TRBJ2-5): ETGVTQSPTHLIKTRGQQVTLRCSSQSGHNTVSWYQQALGQGPQFIFQYYREEENGRGNFPPRFSGLQFPNYSSELNVNALELDDSALYLCASSNSGSPPETQYFGPGTRLLVL.

The chain has TRBV10-3 and TRBJ1-1, with TRBD1 matching over 11 bases. Trimming cost V 10 bases and J 5 bases; bases outside gene matches: 12. CDR1 and CDR2 from the germline V gene are ENHRY and SYGVKD. This CDR3 has 15 residues. The CDR3 sequence: CATCPGTGGGTEAFF. The CDR3 DNA follows: TGTGCCACCTGTCCCGGGACAGGGGGGGGGACTGAAGCTTTCTTT.

CDR3 region: CASRRTSGSGIEFF. Written as DNA, the CDR3 is TGTGCCAGCAGACGGACTAGCGGGAGTGGTATCGAGTTCTTC. The chain has TRBV6-5 and TRBJ2-1, with 13 bases that match TRBD2. The CDR3 runs 14 residues. V shed 6 bases, J shed 14 bases, and the junction held 10 bases outside the gene matches. In germline, CDR1 is MNHEY, CDR2 SVGAGI.